These T cell receptor beta chains were read from a single sample in a study of blood T cells in healthy people across ages. MiXCR was run by TCRdb on the 5' RACE reads, yielding one entry per CDR3 protein. Here the sample spans around 800,000 distinct CDR3 sequences, about a quarter being singletons. This sample was also put to use in a study of T cells of mothers and their children.

Sequencing used blood. These receptors were obtained from a boy younger than 18 in good health. The CDR3 runs from the conserved cysteine through the conserved F or W.

TRBV28,CASRAAQGGTEAFF
TRBV28,CASAGQRNNSPLHF
TRBV20-1,CSASGRNYNEQFF
TRBV9,CASSETGGPETQYF
TRBV7-2,CASSLGVGPGETQYF
TRBV9,CASSATSFVTQYF
TRBV12-3/TRBV12-4,CASSSRGQGTDAQYF
TRBV28,CASKGQGESGELFF
TRBV7-2,CASRWGARREQYF
TRBV5-1,CASSLDSDAGNTIYF
TRBV6-6,CASSEQGGPSYEQYF
TRBV19,CASSMRGENYNEQFF
TRBV7-2,CASSLVGTGGSGETQYF
TRBV5-1,CASSQGNRGEKLFF
TRBV5-1,CASSLELGFSYEQYF
TRBV18,CASSPMTGSSYEQYF
TRBV30,CAWSRTRVDGYTF
TRBV6-5,CASSIPPRETQYF
TRBV2,CASSEGTKTETQYF
TRBV12-3/TRBV12-4,CASSLLGSSSYTF
TRBV9,CASSVGEGGVGYTF
TRBV7-9,CASHGVRQETQYF
TRBV5-4,CASSPKQGANQETQYF
TRBV28,CASSWQGTNQPQHF
TRBV4-2,CASSQDHHPGPGAFF
TRBV12-3/TRBV12-4,CASSLDSNYGYTF
TRBV9,CASSVDGSGNTIYF
TRBV7-2,CASSLGQGAPEKLFF
TRBV4-1,CASSQEPGQGEFF
TRBV5-1,CASSSTDRPSPLHF
TRBV7-3,CASSISGSSYNGQFF
TRBV6-1,CASTPGGGLAKNIQYF
TRBV20-1,CSATPSGGANTQYF